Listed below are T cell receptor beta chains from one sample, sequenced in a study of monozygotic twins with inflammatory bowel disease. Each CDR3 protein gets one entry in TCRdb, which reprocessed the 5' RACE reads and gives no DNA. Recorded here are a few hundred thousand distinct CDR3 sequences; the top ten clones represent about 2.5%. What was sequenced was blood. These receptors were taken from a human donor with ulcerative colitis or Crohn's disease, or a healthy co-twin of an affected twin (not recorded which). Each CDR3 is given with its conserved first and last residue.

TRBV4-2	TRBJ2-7	CASSQGYSGTYEQYF
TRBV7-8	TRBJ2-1	CASSLARDSLPISGEQFF
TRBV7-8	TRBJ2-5	CASSSQRGQTYQETQYF
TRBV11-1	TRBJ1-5	CASSLGRDQPQHF
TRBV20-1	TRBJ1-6	CSATGTGNSPLHF
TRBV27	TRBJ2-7	CASRTGVHEQYF
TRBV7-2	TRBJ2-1	CASSLYYNEQFF
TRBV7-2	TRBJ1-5	CASSLVARGRLQPQHF
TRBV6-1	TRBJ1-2	CASSEASQGAYGYTF
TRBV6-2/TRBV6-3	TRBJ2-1	CASSPFGGGSYNEQFF
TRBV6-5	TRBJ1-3	CASSYSFNSRSGNTIYF
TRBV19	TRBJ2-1	CASSIEPGDNEQFF
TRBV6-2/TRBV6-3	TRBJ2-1	CASSYSTSSYNEQFF
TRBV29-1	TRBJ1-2	CSPGTGEYGYTF
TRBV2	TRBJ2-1	CASSIPSLAGVTRFDEQFF
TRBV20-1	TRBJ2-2	CSLLDTGNTGELFF
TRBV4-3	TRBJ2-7	CASSQGPGTYEQYF
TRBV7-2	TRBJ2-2	CASNPSGGPTGELFF
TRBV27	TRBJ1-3	CASSLGRVGNTIYF
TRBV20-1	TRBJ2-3	CSANRQGRASTDTQYF
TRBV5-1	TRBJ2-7	CASSLFRDGREQYF
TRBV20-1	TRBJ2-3	CSARPSGASTDTQYF
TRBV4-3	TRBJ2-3	CASSQANPRQGASSTDTQYF
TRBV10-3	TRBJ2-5	CAISESRTSGETQYF
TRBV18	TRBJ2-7	CASSQVGGNEQYF
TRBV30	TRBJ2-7	CAWSPFSGEQYF
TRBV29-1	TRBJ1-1	CSVAKDGWTEAFF
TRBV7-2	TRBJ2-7	CASSPGLNPYEQYF
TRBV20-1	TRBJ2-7	CSARGWDRGLSNEYF
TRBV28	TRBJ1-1	CASSPRIHTEAFF
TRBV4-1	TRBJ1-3	CASSQALGRGAGNTIYF
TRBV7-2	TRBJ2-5	CASSLLVSETQYF
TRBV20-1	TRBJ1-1	CSAGRQEVAIF
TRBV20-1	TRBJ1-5	CSARWTGEGQPQHF
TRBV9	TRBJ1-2	CASSVGNPTGREANYGYTF
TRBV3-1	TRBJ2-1	CASSQEVGRSSYNEQFF
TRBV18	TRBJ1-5	CASSPGGGQNQPQHF
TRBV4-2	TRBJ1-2	CASSLRDSGGYTF
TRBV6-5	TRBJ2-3	CASSYSGATDTQYF
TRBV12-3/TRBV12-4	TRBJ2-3	CASRSAGAGADTQYF
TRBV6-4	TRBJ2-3	CASSDLKGDTQYF
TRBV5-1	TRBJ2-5	CASSLLSSLETQYF
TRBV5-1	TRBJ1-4	CASSQGTASGEKLFF
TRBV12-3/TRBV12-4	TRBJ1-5	CASSSYGVFPESNQPQHF
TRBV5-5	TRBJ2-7	CASSLGGQTYEQYF
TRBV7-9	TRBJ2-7	CASSLALTAYEQYF
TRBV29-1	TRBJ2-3	CSVADRRYTDTQYF
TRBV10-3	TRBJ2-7	CAISDIGGRFPEQYF
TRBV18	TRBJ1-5	CASSSTRQMIQPQHF
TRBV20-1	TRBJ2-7	CSAREGGYYEQYF